The entry below gives a single T cell receptor beta chain sequence along with its context. Adult donors, all healthy and HIV-negative, had no recent acute infections or vaccinations. In the CD4+ fraction, cells were divided into CD45RA+ naive and CD45RA-negative memory subsets. The sample belongs to a study of shared clonotypes between healthy human individuals. Genomic DNA of every subset was divided equally among multiple immunoSEQ plates. Assay: immunoSEQ multiplex PCR; the TCRdb copy retains only in-frame clones and omits some. The sample includes 2 million to 2.5 million clones, roughly 95% of them seen just once. This receptor was identified in a man aged 18-30 years in good health. Sequences were obtained from naive CD4+ T cells sorted from blood. Subset defined: CD45RA+ positively selected.

CDR3 DNA: TGTGCCAGCAGCCCGCCGGGATCCTATAGCAATCAGCCCCAGCATTTT. The encoded protein is CASSPPGSYSNQPQHF. The chain has TRBV7-9 and TRBJ1-5; D ambiguous. Looked up from germline, CDR1 is SEHNR and CDR2 is FQNEAQ (reference sequence). The V gene lost 5 bases and the J gene lost 0 bases, with 14 bases spanning the gap. This CDR3 comprises 16 residues. The whole variable domain, remainder taken from reference TRBV7-9 and TRBJ1-5, is DTGVSQNPRHKITKRGQNVTFRCDPISEHNRLYWYRQTLGQGPEFLTYFQNEAQLEKSRLLSDRFSAERPKGSFSTLEIQRTEQGDSAMYLCASSPPGSYSNQPQHFGDGTRLSIL.